The 5 T cell receptor beta chains below come from one sample, sequenced in a study of cytomegalovirus exposure and HLA in healthy donors. PCR employed 60 Vbeta and 13 Jbeta primers. Repertoires were generated with immunoSEQ multiplex PCR, while TCRdb's copy carries only in-frame clones and drops some. The repertoire holds around 150,000 clones, with over 60% as singletons. The sequenced sample was PBMCs. Receptor source: a woman aged 55 to 70 in good health and CMV-seronegative.

V and J are TRBV28 and TRBJ1-1, with D possibly TRBD1 on 5 matching bases. Deletions cut 6 bases from V and 1 base from J, with 18 bases between. The CDR3 covers 16 residues. Germline V gene sequence: CDR1 MDHEN, CDR2 SYDVKM. DNA of the CDR3: TGTGCCAGCAGGAACCTCCTGTCGGGGGAGAACACTGAAGCTTTCTTT. Protein product: CASRNLLSGENTEAFF.

This clone has a single count. The V gene is TRBV28, the J gene TRBJ1-3; no clear D. The V gene's germline CDR1 is MDHEN and CDR2 SYDVKM. The CDR3 is made up of 15 amino acids. Trimming pared 6 bases from V and 0 bases from J, leaving 12 bases between. Written as DNA, the CDR3 is TGTGCCAGCAGCTCGGTATTTTTCTCTGGAAACACCATATATTTT. Amino acids: CASSSVFFSGNTIYF.

This clone showed up just a few times. The rearrangement joins TRBV13 to TRBJ1-6; D is unresolved. This CDR3 has 14 amino acids. Trimming shortened V by 1 base and J by 11 bases, and 12 bases separated the two germline ends. The V gene's germline CDR1 is PRHDT and CDR2 FYEKMQ (reference sequence). In DNA, the CDR3 is TGTGCCAGCAGCTTAGTGGGCCGGGAAGCACCCCTCCACTTT. It codes for CASSLVGREAPLHF.

The rearrangement joins TRBV6-1 to TRBJ2-3; TRBD2 might be the D (5 bases). The V gene's germline CDR1 is MNHNS and CDR2 SASEGT. V shed 4 bases and J shed 0 bases, with 14 bases lying between them. The CDR3 is made up of 16 amino acids. The DNA for the CDR3 is TGTGCCAGCAGTGGTCGCGAGGGCGGAAGCACAGATACGCAGTATTTT. Protein product: CASSGREGGSTDTQYF.

This clone came up a few times. The chain couples TRBV11-2 to TRBJ2-7, with D perhaps TRBD2 (5 bases). This CDR3 has 13 residues. The germline V and J ends were trimmed by 4 bases and 4 bases, with 11 bases remaining between them. The germline V gene encodes CDR1 SGHAT and CDR2 FQNNGV. The CDR3, as DNA: TGTGCCAGCAGCTCAACTAGACGGTACGAGCAGTACTTC. Translating it yields CASSSTRRYEQYF.